Each of the 12 T cell receptor beta chains below was sequenced from the same sample in a study of response to subunit inactivated influenza vaccine (dated by TCRdb to the late 2010s). The receptor library was made with RT-PCR. The listed sequencing device is Illumina HiSeq 2500. TCRdb redid the processing of the public reads, applying fastp at Q25 and MiXCR, and retained in-frame beta chains. Identical CDR3 proteins give one entry, which carries the most common genes and DNA. The sample table records about 180,000 distinct CDR3 sequences; nearly 9.5% of these occur just once. The ten largest account for roughly a tenth of the sample. The source material was non-naive T cells sorted from PBMCs, sampled on the day of vaccination. In light of the paper, this sample's cell subset or site label describes: memory T cell fraction. These receptor sequences come from a man aged 45 to 65 who received an inactivated influenza vaccine. Donor details come from another sample of the same person, matched by shared clones.

The gene calls are TRBV7-8 and TRBJ2-1, with TRBD1 matching 8 bases. The junction had 11 bases not matched to a gene; V was cut back by 6 bases and J by 1 base. Per the germline V gene, CDR1 is SGHVS and CDR2 is FQNEAQ. The CDR3 spans 17 residues. CDR3 coding DNA: TGTGCCAGCAGAAAGGGGCAGGGGGCGACGTCCTACAATGAGCAGTTCTTC. It is translated as CASRKGQGATSYNEQFF.

This clonotype was detected ten times or more. V is TRBV4-3 and J is TRBJ1-1; D gene unclear. From germline, CDR1 is LGHNA and CDR2 YSLEER. This CDR3 has 19 amino acids. Trimming left V 0 bases short and J 8 bases short, with 28 bases between. The CDR3 DNA is TGCGCCAGCAGCCAAGATGGGGTAGGTGGCGGTGGGCCGGGGTCGGAAGCTTTCTTT. Translating gives CASSQDGVGGGGPGSEAFF.

This clonotype has just a few counts. The V call is TRBV7-2, the J call TRBJ2-1; D remains unclear. Germline lookup yields CDR1 SGHTA and CDR2 FQGNSA. CDR3 size: 11 residues. Trimming pared 2 bases from V and 8 bases from J, leaving 4 bases between. The CDR3 DNA sequence: TGTGCCAGCAGCTTATTTGATGAGCAGTTCTTC. It encodes CASSLFDEQFF. Complete variable domain (other parts from reference TRBV7-2 and TRBJ2-1): GAGVSQSPSNKVTEKGKDVELRCDPISGHTALYWYRQSLGQGLEFLIYFQGNSAPDKSGLPSDRFSAERTGGSVSTLTIQRTQQEDSAVYLCASSLFDEQFFGPGTRLTVL.

This clonotype occurred many times. The chain combines TRBV7-9 with TRBJ2-1; D possibly corresponds to TRBD1 (6 bases). The V end was cut by 5 bases, the J end by 12 bases, with 17 bases between. Germline V CDR1 and CDR2: SEHNR, FQNEAQ (reference sequence). The CDR3 consists of 13 residues. CDR3 sequence reads: CASSQDSRTGQFF. The DNA of the CDR3 is TGTGCCAGCAGCCAGGACAGCCGCACGGGGCAGTTCTTC.

This clonotype appeared a few times. The V gene is TRBV11-2, the J gene TRBJ2-7, with 10 nucleotides matching TRBD1. J lost 4 bases, V lost 2 bases, and 5 bases had no gene match. There are 15 residues in the CDR3. Per the germline V gene, CDR1 is SGHAT and CDR2 is FQNNGV. Here the CDR3 DNA reads TGTGCCAGCAGCTTAACGGACAGGGGGGTTTACGAGCAGTACTTC. The encoded protein is CASSLTDRGVYEQYF.

In its sample, this clonotype was seen a few times. The chain links TRBV6-2 or TRBV6-3 to TRBJ1-6, with 7 bases lining up with TRBD1. V shed 2 bases, J shed 1 base, and the junction held 11 bases outside the gene matches. CDR1 and CDR2 (germline): MNHEY, SVGEGT. CDR3 length equals 19 residues. CDR3 bases: TGTGCCAGCAGTTACCCACGGGACAGCTCAGGATCCTATAATTCACCCCTCCACTTT. This sequence encodes CASSYPRDSSGSYNSPLHF.

This clonotype was seen a few times. V usage is TRBV6-1 and J usage is TRBJ1-2; 8 bases are shared with TRBD1. Trimming cost V 4 bases and J 4 bases; bases outside gene matches: 8. CDR3 length: 15 residues. The germline V gene encodes CDR1 MNHNS and CDR2 SASEGT. CDR3 DNA sequence: TGTGCCAGCAGTGGAACAGGGGGGGCAACCTATGGCTACACCTTC. Translation: CASSGTGGATYGYTF.

As to this clonotype: This may come from a read error, since a much larger clone is one base off. The chain has TRBV7-6 and TRBJ2-1, with TRBD2 as a possible D gene (5 bases). The CDR3 totals 16 residues. Germline CDR1 is SGHVS and CDR2 is FNYEAQ. The ends were cut back, 1 base at V and 10 bases at J, with 20 bases in the middle. The CDR3 DNA is TGTGCCAGCAGCTTAGGATGGTTGCGCGGGTTGCGGGAGCAGTTCTTC. It translates to CASSLGWLRGLREQFF. Full variable domain (missing parts from reference TRBV7-6 and TRBJ2-1): GAGVSQSPRYKVTKRGQDVALRCDPISGHVSLYWYRQALGQGPEFLTYFNYEAQQDKSGLPNDRFSAERPEGSISTLTIQRTEQRDSAMYRCASSLGWLRGLREQFFGPGTRLTVL.

This clonotype has a handful of counts. The J gene is TRBJ1-2, the V gene TRBV7-2; the D gene is possibly TRBD1 (6 bases). In germline, CDR1 is SGHTA, CDR2 FQGNSA. The length of the CDR3 is 15 residues. The V and J ends lost 5 bases and 5 bases respectively, with 18 bases between them. The CDR3 DNA is TGTGCCAGCAGCCTCGGACAACAGGGTTATTATGGCTACACCTTC. It specifies CASSLGQQGYYGYTF.

The sample holds many counts of this clonotype. J is TRBJ2-7 and V is TRBV28; D gene unclear. Germline CDR1 reads MDHEN; CDR2 reads SYDVKM. CDR3 length: 12 amino acids. V lost 4 bases, J lost 1 base, and 5 bases lay in between. The CDR3 DNA reads TGTGCCAGCAGTTCTCAGTCCTACGAGCAGTACTTC. This gives the protein CASSSQSYEQYF.

This clonotype showed up just a few times. The rearrangement uses TRBV20-1 and TRBJ2-7, with D tentatively TRBD2 (7 bases). The germline gives CDR1 DFQATT, CDR2 SNEGSKA (reference sequence). The CDR3 consists of 19 residues. The V end lost 5 bases, the J end lost 1 base, and 30 bases lay between the germline ends. In DNA form, the CDR3 reads TGCAGTGCTGACTCCGGCGGGGGCCTACAGGGTAAGGATTCCTACGAGCAGTACTTC. This translates into CSADSGGGLQGKDSYEQYF.

The rearrangement uses TRBV6-1 and TRBJ1-3; 8 positions agree with TRBD1. Germline trimming cut 5 bases from V and 0 bases from J; bases unmatched to any gene: 3. The CDR3 totals 15 residues. Germline assignment: CDR1 MNHNS and CDR2 SASEGT. CDR3 loop: CASSITGGSGNTIYF. CDR3 DNA: TGTGCCAGCAGTATTACAGGGGGCTCTGGAAACACCATATATTTT.